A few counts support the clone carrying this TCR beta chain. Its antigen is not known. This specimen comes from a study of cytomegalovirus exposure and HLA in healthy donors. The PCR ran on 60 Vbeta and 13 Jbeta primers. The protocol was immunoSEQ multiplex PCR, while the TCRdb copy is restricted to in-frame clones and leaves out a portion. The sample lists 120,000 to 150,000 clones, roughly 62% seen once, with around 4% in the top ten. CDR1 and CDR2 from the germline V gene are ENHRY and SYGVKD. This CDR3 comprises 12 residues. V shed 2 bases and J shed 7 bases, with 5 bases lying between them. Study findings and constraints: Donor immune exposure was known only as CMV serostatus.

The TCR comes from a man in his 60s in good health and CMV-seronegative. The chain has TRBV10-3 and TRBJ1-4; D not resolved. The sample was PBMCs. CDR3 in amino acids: CAISEGGEKLFF. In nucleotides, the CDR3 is TGTGCCATCAGTGAGGGAGGTGAAAAACTGTTTTTT.